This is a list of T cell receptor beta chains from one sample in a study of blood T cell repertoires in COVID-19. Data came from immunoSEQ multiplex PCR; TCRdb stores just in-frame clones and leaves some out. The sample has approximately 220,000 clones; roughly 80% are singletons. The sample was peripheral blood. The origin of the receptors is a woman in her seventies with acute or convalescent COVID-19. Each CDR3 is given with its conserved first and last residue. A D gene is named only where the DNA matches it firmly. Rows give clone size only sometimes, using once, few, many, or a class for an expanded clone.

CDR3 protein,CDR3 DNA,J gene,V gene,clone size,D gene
CASSAGTGGAYGYTF,TGTGCCAGCAGCGCCGGGACAGGGGGCGCCTATGGCTACACCTTC,TRBJ1-2,TRBV5-8,NA,TRBD1
CASSSHRQGLGYTF,TGCGCCAGCAGCTCTCATCGACAGGGGCTGGGCTACACCTTC,TRBJ1-2,TRBV5-1,NA,TRBD1
CASSQDFSGNTIYF,TGCGCCAGCAGTCAGGACTTCTCTGGAAACACCATATATTTT,TRBJ1-3,TRBV10-1,NA,NA
CASNPGTGLLYGYTF,TGTGCCAGCAACCCCGGGACAGGGCTCCTATATGGCTACACCTTC,TRBJ1-2,TRBV3-1/TRBV3-2,NA,TRBD1
CASSFTPQGAGNPEAFF,TGTGCCAGCAGCTTTACACCTCAGGGGGCTGGTAACCCTGAAGCTTTCTTT,TRBJ1-1,TRBV5-4,NA,TRBD1
CASSLFGAGNYGYTF,TGTGCCAGCAGCTTATTTGGGGCAGGGAACTATGGCTACACCTTC,TRBJ1-2,TRBV7-9,NA,NA
CASSFWTDQYF,TGTGCCAGCAGTTTTTGGACAGATCAGTACTTC,TRBJ2-7,TRBV28,NA,NA
CASRAGSLGYTF,TGTGCCAGCAGAGCGGGGTCACTTGGCTACACCTTC,TRBJ1-2,TRBV25-1,NA,NA
CASSSSTGNAYGYTF,TGTGCCAGTAGTTCCTCGACAGGCAACGCCTATGGCTACACCTTC,TRBJ1-2,TRBV19,NA,NA
CASSPLPGQGVGSNQPQHF,TGTGCCAGCTCACCATTGCCGGGACAGGGGGTGGGGAGCAATCAGCCCCAGCATTTT,TRBJ1-5,TRBV18,NA,TRBD1
CASSGTGGLSTDTQYF,TGCGCCAGCAGCGGGACAGGGGGCTTGTCAACAGATACGCAGTATTTT,TRBJ2-3,TRBV5-1,NA,TRBD1
CASSLPPGTNYGYTF,TGTGCCAGCAGCTTACCTCCCGGGACAAACTATGGCTACACCTTC,TRBJ1-2,TRBV5-5,NA,NA
CASSPESHNQPQHF,TGTGCCAGCTCACCAGAAAGCCATAATCAGCCCCAGCATTTT,TRBJ1-5,TRBV18,NA,NA
CSVRTGGEKLFF,TGCAGCGTCCGGACAGGGGGCGAAAAACTGTTTTTT,TRBJ1-4,TRBV29-1,NA,TRBD1
CAWSPPGWGGYTF,TGTGCCTGGTCGCCCCCAGGGTGGGGTGGCTACACCTTC,TRBJ1-2,TRBV30,NA,NA
CAWSSKGMGTEAFF,TGTGCCTGGAGTTCAAAGGGGATGGGCACTGAAGCTTTCTTT,TRBJ1-1,TRBV30,NA,NA
CASSLFHSGQGQPQHF,TGTGCCAGCAGCTTATTTCATTCTGGGCAGGGTCAGCCCCAGCATTTT,TRBJ1-5,TRBV7-2,NA,NA
CASSYSGAYEQYF,TGTGCCAGCAGTTACTCAGGGGCCTACGAGCAGTACTTC,TRBJ2-7,TRBV6-5,NA,NA
CASSWVDRPTEKLFF,TGTGCCAGTAGTTGGGTCGACAGACCTACTGAAAAACTGTTTTTT,TRBJ1-4,TRBV19,once,NA
CASSYREGTGSAFF,TGTGCCAGCAGTTACCGGGAAGGGACAGGGTCGGCTTTCTTT,TRBJ1-1,TRBV6-5,NA,TRBD1
CASSSPSEPQHF,TGTGCCAGCAGTTCACCATCGGAGCCCCAGCATTTT,TRBJ1-5,TRBV6-6,NA,NA
CASSALGTGGYYEQYF,TGTGCCAGCAGCGCCCTGGGGACAGGGGGGTACTACGAGCAGTACTTC,TRBJ2-7,TRBV9,NA,TRBD1
CASSLEQTYGYTF,TGTGCCAGCAGCTTAGAACAGACGTATGGCTACACCTTC,TRBJ1-2,TRBV7-2,NA,NA
CASSLDIIYGYTF,TGTGCCAGCAGCTTGGACATTATCTATGGCTACACCTTC,TRBJ1-2,TRBV5-5,NA,NA
CASSNTPNTEAFF,TGTGCCAGCAGTAATACACCGAACACTGAAGCTTTCTTT,TRBJ1-1,TRBV28,NA,NA
CASSLGTGIDYGYTF,TGTGCCAGCAGTTTGGGGACAGGGATCGACTATGGCTACACCTTC,TRBJ1-2,TRBV28,NA,TRBD1
CASNTGTGVDETQYF,TGCGCCAGCAATACCGGGACAGGGGTTGATGAGACCCAGTACTTC,TRBJ2-5,TRBV23-1,NA,TRBD1
CASSPTGGGSYNEQFF,TGTGCCAGCAGCCCGACCGGGGGGGGCTCCTACAATGAGCAGTTCTTC,TRBJ2-1,TRBV4-2,NA,TRBD2
CSVARTEVAYEQYF,TGCAGCGTTGCTAGGACAGAGGTGGCCTACGAGCAGTACTTC,TRBJ2-7,TRBV29-1,NA,NA
CASSQADSPGNEKLFF,TGTGCCAGCAGCCAAGCGGACAGCCCCGGGAATGAAAAACTGTTTTTT,TRBJ1-4,TRBV4-2,few,NA
CAISDSVREPLHF,TGTGCCATCAGTGATAGTGTGAGGGAACCCCTCCACTTT,TRBJ1-6,TRBV10-3,NA,NA
CASSPDRGGQPQHF,TGTGCCAGCAGCCCGGACAGGGGAGGGCAGCCCCAGCATTTT,TRBJ1-5,TRBV7-9,NA,TRBD1
CASSPSPRTETYSPLHF,TGCGCCAGCAGCCCCTCCCCCCGGACAGAGACTTATTCACCCCTCCACTTT,TRBJ1-6,TRBV5-1,NA,NA
CASSTRGDYSGNTIYF,TGTGCCAGCAGTACCCGGGGGGATTACTCTGGAAACACCATATATTTT,TRBJ1-3,TRBV5-6,NA,NA
CATRGQAPTGELFF,TGTGCCACCCGCGGGCAAGCTCCCACCGGGGAGCTGTTTTTT,TRBJ2-2,TRBV19,once,NA
CASSLAFGQGASGYTF,TGTGCCAGCAGCTTAGCTTTTGGGCAGGGGGCGTCTGGCTACACCTTC,TRBJ1-2,TRBV7-2,NA,TRBD1
CASSLSGQTNEKLFF,TGTGCCAGCAGTTTATCGGGACAGACTAATGAAAAACTGTTTTTT,TRBJ1-4,TRBV28,NA,TRBD1
CASSLQRGPNEKLFF,TGCGCCAGCAGCTTGCAGCGGGGCCCTAATGAAAAACTGTTTTTT,TRBJ1-4,TRBV5-1,NA,NA
CASSIVQGAYSPLHF,TGTGCCAGTAGTATAGTACAGGGGGCCTATTCACCCCTCCACTTT,TRBJ1-6,TRBV19,NA,TRBD1
CASSIGGGAGDTQYF,TGTGCCAGTAGTATAGGCGGGGGGGCCGGAGATACGCAGTATTTT,TRBJ2-3,TRBV19,NA,TRBD2
CASSQETGGQANTEAFF,TGCGCCAGCAGCCAAGAAACGGGTGGACAGGCGAACACTGAAGCTTTCTTT,TRBJ1-1,TRBV4-3,NA,TRBD1
CAISESATLGTGANVLTF,TGTGCCATCAGTGAGAGCGCAACCCTCGGGACTGGGGCCAACGTCCTGACTTTC,TRBJ2-6,TRBV10-3,NA,NA
CASSQDGTSGGNEQFF,TGTGCCAGCAGCCAAGACGGGACTAGCGGGGGGAATGAGCAGTTCTTC,TRBJ2-1,TRBV3-1/TRBV3-2,NA,TRBD2
CASSLGLREETQYF,TGCGCCAGCAGCTTAGGCCTTCGGGAAGAGACCCAGTACTTC,TRBJ2-5,TRBV5-1,NA,NA
CASSLDPFYGYTF,TGTGCCAGCAGCTTAGATCCTTTCTATGGCTACACCTTC,TRBJ1-2,TRBV7-9,NA,NA
CASRSGPGGGYTF,TGTGCCAGCAGGTCGGGCCCCGGGGGTGGCTACACCTTC,TRBJ1-2,TRBV28,NA,NA
CASSQNGQGRNQPQHF,TGTGCCAGCAGCCAAAATGGGCAGGGTAGAAATCAGCCCCAGCATTTT,TRBJ1-5,TRBV3-1/TRBV3-2,once,NA
CASSVNLPGQGASGELFF,TGTGCCAGCAGCGTAAACCTACCGGGACAGGGGGCGTCCGGGGAGCTGTTTTTT,TRBJ2-2,TRBV9,NA,TRBD1
CASSLITGGSTEAFF,TGTGCCAGCAGCTTAATTACAGGGGGAAGCACTGAAGCTTTCTTT,TRBJ1-1,TRBV7-9,NA,TRBD1
CASSPPSGAEQYF,TGTGCCAGCAGCCCCCCTAGCGGGGCAGAGCAGTACTTC,TRBJ2-7,TRBV9,few,TRBD2
CASITGVGGNTIYF,TGTGCCAGCATTACGGGGGTAGGGGGAAACACCATATATTTT,TRBJ1-3,TRBV28,NA,NA
CASSLASSGGHEQFF,TGTGCCAGCAGCTTAGCGTCTAGCGGGGGCCATGAGCAGTTCTTC,TRBJ2-1,TRBV7-7,NA,TRBD2
CASSLGRGTTEAFF,TGTGCCAGCAGTTTAGGCAGGGGTACGACTGAAGCTTTCTTT,TRBJ1-1,TRBV28,once,NA
CASSHASGTGSYNEQFF,TGTGCCAGCAGCCACGCCTCCGGGACAGGGTCCTACAATGAGCAGTTCTTC,TRBJ2-1,TRBV3-1/TRBV3-2,NA,TRBD1
CASSSTGGRYGYTF,TGTGCCAGTAGTTCGACAGGGGGCCGTTATGGCTACACCTTC,TRBJ1-2,TRBV19,NA,TRBD1
CASRAGTGDYGYTF,TGTGCCAGCAGGGCCGGGACAGGGGACTATGGCTACACCTTC,TRBJ1-2,TRBV7-2,NA,TRBD1
CASSLSGDQPQHF,TGTGCCAGCAGCTTATCAGGGGATCAGCCCCAGCATTTT,TRBJ1-5,TRBV7-9,NA,NA
CASSQDMVPSGNQPQHF,TGCGCCAGCAGCCAAGATATGGTCCCGAGCGGCAATCAGCCCCAGCATTTT,TRBJ1-5,TRBV4-3,NA,NA
CASSYYRGLLSEAFF,TGTGCCAGCAGTTACTACAGGGGTCTCCTGTCTGAAGCTTTCTTT,TRBJ1-1,TRBV6-5,NA,TRBD1
CASSVEKGFSYNEQFF,TGTGCCAGCAGCGTAGAGAAGGGGTTCTCCTACAATGAGCAGTTCTTC,TRBJ2-1,TRBV11-2,NA,NA